This T cell receptor (beta chain) was captured by sequencing in a study of cytomegalovirus exposure and HLA in healthy donors. On this clone: As yet, its antigen is unknown.

PCR primers comprised 60 Vbeta and 13 Jbeta primers. Assay used: immunoSEQ multiplex PCR; TCRdb lists only in-frame clones, some missing. Counted here are roughly 100,000 clones, around four fifths occurring once; the ten biggest clones make up more than 3%. The J segment lost 2 bases and the V segment lost 4 bases, leaving 10 bases of the junction unmatched. Germline V lookup: CDR1 SGHVS, CDR2 FQNEAQ. CDR3 length: 16 residues. Findings and caveats of the study: A few chains linked to CMV were shown in vitro to be specific for CMV antigens. In a later analysis, HLA-C alleles had the fewest associated TCRs, DRB1 alleles the most. As was reported, the HLA-A and HLA-B alleles of most subjects were accurately predicted from TCR beta sequences. Later analysis suggested links between common viral pathogens and several top significant clusters.

Sequenced material: PBMCs. The clonotype originates from a female donor in good health and CMV-seropositive. V usage is TRBV7-8 and J usage is TRBJ1-1; 7 nucleotides agree with TRBD1. The CDR3 region has the DNA TGTGCCAGCAGCTGGGACAGCCTGAGGGATAACACTGAAGCTTTCTTT. Its protein product is CASSWDSLRDNTEAFF.